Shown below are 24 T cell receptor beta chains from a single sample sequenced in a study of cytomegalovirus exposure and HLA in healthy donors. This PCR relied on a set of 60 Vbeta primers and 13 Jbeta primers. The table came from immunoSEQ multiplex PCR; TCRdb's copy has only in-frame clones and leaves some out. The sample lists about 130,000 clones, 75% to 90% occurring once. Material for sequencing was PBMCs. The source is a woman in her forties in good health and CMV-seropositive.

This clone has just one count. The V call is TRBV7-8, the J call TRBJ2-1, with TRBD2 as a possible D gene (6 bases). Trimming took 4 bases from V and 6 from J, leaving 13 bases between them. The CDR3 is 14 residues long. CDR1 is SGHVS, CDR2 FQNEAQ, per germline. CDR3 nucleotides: TGTGCCAGCAGCTACCCCGGGAGAGCCAATGAGCAGTTCTTC. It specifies CASSYPGRANEQFF.

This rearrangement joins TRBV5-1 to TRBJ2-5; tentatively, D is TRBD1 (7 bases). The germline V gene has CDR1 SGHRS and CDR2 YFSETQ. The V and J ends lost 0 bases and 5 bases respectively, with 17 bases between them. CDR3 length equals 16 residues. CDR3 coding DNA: TGCGCCAGCAGCTTGGGAACAGGGGCGAGCGGGGAGACCCAGTACTTC. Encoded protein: CASSLGTGASGETQYF.

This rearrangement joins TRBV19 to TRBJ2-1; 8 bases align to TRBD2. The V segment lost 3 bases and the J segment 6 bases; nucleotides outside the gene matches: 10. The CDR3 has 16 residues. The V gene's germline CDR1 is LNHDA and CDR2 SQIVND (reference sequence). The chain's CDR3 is CASSIRTSGLINEQFF. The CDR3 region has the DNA TGTGCCAGTAGTATCCGTACTAGCGGTCTAATCAATGAGCAGTTCTTC.

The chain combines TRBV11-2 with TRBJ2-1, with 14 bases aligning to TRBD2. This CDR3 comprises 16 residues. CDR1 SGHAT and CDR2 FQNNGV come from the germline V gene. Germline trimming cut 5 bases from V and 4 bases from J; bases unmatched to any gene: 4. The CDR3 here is CASSPGLAGAYNEQFF. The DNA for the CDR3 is TGTGCCAGCAGCCCGGGACTAGCGGGAGCTTACAATGAGCAGTTCTTC.

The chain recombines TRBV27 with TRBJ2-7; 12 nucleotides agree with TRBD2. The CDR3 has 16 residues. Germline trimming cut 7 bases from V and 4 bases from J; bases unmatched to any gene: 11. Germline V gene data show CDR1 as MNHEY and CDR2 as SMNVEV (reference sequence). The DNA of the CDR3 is TGTGCCAGCACACTAGCGGGAGGAAGATCGGTGTACGAGCAGTACTTC. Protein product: CASTLAGGRSVYEQYF.

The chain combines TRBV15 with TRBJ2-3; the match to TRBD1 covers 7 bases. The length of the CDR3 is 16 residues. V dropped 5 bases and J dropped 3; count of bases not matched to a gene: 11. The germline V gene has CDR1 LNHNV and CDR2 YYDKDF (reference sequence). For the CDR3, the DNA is TGTGCCACCAGCGGCAGGACAGGTGGTCAGACAGATACGCAGTATTTT. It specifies CATSGRTGGQTDTQYF. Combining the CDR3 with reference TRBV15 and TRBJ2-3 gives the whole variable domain DAMVIQNPRYQVTQFGKPVTLSCSQTLNHNVMYWYQQKSSQAPKLLFHYYDKDFNNEADTPDNFQSRRPNTSFCFLDIRSPGLGDTAMYLCATSGRTGGQTDTQYFGPGTRLTVL.

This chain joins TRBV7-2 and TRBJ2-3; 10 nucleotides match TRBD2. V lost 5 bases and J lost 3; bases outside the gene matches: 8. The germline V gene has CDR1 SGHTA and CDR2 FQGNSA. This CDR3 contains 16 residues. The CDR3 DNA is TGTGCCAGCAGCCCCCGGGTAGCGGGAGGTACAGATACGCAGTATTTT. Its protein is CASSPRVAGGTDTQYF.

The CDR3 DNA reads TGTGCCAGCAGTTACGTAGGGACAGGGGTTGTCTATGGCTACACCTTC. It codes for CASSYVGTGVVYGYTF. The J gene is TRBJ1-2, the V gene TRBV6-5; 10 nucleotides align to TRBD1. The germline gives CDR1 MNHEY, CDR2 SVGAGI. The CDR3 sequence is 16 residues long. Trimming at V came to 2 bases and at J to 4 bases, leaving 7 bases not matched to a gene.

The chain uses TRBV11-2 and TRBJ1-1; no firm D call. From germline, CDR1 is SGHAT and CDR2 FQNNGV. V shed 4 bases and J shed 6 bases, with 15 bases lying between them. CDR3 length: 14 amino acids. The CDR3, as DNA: TGTGCCAGCAGCTCCCGGTTCGCTTTCCCTGAAGCTTTCTTT. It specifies CASSSRFAFPEAFF.

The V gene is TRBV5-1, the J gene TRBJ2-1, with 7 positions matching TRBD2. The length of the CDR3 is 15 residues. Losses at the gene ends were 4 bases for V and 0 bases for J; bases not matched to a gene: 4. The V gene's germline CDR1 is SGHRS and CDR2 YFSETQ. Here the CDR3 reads CASSPSGDSYNEQFF. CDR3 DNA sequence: TGCGCCAGCAGCCCCAGCGGGGACTCCTACAATGAGCAGTTCTTC.

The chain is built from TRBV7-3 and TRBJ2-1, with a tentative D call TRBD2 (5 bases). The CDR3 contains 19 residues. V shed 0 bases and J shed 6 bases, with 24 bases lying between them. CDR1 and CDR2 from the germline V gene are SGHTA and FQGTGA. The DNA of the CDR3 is TGTGCCAGCAGCTTAACGCGAGGGAAGAGTTTCCTAACAACCAATGAGCAGTTCTTC. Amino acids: CASSLTRGKSFLTTNEQFF.

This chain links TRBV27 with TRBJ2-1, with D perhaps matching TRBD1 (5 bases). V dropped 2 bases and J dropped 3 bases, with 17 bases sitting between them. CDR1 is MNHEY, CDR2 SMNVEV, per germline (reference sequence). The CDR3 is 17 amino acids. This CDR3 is CASSLPLDITNYNEQFF. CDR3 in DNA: TGTGCCAGCAGTTTACCTTTGGACATTACGAACTACAATGAGCAGTTCTTC.

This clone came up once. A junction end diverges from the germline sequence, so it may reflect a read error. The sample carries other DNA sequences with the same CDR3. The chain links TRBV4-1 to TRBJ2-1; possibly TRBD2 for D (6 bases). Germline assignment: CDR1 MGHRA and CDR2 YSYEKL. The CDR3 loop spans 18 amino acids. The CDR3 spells CASSPTPPGTPNAYEQFF. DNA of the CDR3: TGCGCTAGCAGCCCTACACCTCCGGGGACTCCCAACGCCTATGAGCAGTTCTTC.

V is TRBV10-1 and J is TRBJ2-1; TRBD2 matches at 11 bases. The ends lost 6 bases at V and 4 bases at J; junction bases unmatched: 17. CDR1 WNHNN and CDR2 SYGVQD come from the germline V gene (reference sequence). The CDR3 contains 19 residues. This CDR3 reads CASRRHPSGRRGEYNEQFF. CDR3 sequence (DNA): TGCGCCAGCAGGAGGCACCCTAGCGGGAGGAGGGGAGAATACAATGAGCAGTTCTTC.

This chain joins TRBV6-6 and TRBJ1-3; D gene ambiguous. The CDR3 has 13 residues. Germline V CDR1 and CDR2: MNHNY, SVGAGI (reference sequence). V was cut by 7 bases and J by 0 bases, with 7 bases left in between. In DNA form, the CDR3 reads TGTGCCAGCACCCGGGACTCTGGAAACACCATATATTTT. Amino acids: CASTRDSGNTIYF.

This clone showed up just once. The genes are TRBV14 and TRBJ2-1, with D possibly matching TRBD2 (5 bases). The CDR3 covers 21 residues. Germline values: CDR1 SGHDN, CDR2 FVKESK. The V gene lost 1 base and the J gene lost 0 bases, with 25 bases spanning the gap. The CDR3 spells CASSQAVVPLGERRSYNEQFF. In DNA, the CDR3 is TGTGCCAGCAGCCAAGCCGTAGTTCCCCTCGGGGAGCGGCGCTCCTACAATGAGCAGTTCTTC.

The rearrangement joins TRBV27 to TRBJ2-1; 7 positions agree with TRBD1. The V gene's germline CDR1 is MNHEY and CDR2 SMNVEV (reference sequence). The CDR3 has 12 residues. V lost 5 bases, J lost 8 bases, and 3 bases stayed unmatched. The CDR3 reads CASSTGEYEQFF. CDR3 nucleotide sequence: TGTGCCAGCAGTACAGGGGAGTATGAGCAGTTCTTC.

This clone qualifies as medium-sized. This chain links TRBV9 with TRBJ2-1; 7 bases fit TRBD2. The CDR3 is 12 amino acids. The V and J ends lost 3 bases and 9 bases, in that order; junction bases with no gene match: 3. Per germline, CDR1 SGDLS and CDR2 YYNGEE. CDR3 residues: CASSAGEGEQFF. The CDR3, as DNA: TGTGCCAGCAGCGCCGGGGAGGGTGAGCAGTTCTTC. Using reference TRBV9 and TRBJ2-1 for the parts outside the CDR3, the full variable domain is DSGVTQTPKHLITATGQRVTLRCSPRSGDLSVYWYQQSLDQGLQFLIQYYNGEERAKGNILERFSAQQFPDLHSELNLSSLELGDSALYFCASSAGEGEQFFGPGTRLTVL.

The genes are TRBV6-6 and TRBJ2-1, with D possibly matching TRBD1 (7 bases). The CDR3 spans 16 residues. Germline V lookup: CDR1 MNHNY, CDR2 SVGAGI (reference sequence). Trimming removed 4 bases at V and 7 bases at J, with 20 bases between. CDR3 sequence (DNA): TGTGCCAGCAGTTCCCAGACAGGGCCCGGAGGGAATGAGCAGTTCTTC. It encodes CASSSQTGPGGNEQFF.

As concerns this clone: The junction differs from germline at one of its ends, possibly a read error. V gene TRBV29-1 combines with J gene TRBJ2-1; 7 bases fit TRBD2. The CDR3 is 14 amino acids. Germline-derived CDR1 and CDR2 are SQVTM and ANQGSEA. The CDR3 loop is CGVGTSVRYNEQFF. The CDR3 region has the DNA TGCGGCGTGGGTACTAGCGTAAGATACAATGAGCAGTTCTTC.

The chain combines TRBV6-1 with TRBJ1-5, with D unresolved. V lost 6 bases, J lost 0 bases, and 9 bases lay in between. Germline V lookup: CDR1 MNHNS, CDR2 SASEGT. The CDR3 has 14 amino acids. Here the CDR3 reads CASSKTYSNQPQHF. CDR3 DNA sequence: TGTGCCAGCAGCAAAACTTATAGCAATCAGCCCCAGCATTTT.

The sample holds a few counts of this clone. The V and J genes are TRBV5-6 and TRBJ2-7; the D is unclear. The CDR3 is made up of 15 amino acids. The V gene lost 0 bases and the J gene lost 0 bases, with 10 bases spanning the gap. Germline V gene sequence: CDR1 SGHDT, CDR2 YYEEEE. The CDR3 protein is CASSLGTVDSYEQYF. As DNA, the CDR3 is TGTGCCAGCAGCTTGGGTACAGTAGACTCCTACGAGCAGTACTTC. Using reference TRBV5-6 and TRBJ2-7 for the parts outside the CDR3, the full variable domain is DAGVTQSPTHLIKTRGQQVTLRCSPKSGHDTVSWYQQALGQGPQFIFQYYEEEERQRGNFPDRFSGHQFPNYSSELNVNALLLGDSALYLCASSLGTVDSYEQYFGPGTRLTVT.

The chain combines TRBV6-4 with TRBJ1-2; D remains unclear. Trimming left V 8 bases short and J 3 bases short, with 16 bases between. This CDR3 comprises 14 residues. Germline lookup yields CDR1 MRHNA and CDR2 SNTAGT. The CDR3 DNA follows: TGTGCCAGCCGACCTAGCTTAGGTGACTATGGCTACACCTTC. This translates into CASRPSLGDYGYTF.

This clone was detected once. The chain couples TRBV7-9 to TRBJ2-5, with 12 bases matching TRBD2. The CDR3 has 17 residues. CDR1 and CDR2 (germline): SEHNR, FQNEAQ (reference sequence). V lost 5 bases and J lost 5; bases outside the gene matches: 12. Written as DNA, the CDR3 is TGTGCCAGCAGCCGCGGACTAGCGGGATCGAGGGGGGAGACCCAGTACTTC. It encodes CASSRGLAGSRGETQYF. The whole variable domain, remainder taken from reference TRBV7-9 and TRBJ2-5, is DTGVSQNPRHKITKRGQNVTFRCDPISEHNRLYWYRQTLGQGPEFLTYFQNEAQLEKSRLLSDRFSAERPKGSFSTLEIQRTEQGDSAMYLCASSRGLAGSRGETQYFGPGTRLLVL.